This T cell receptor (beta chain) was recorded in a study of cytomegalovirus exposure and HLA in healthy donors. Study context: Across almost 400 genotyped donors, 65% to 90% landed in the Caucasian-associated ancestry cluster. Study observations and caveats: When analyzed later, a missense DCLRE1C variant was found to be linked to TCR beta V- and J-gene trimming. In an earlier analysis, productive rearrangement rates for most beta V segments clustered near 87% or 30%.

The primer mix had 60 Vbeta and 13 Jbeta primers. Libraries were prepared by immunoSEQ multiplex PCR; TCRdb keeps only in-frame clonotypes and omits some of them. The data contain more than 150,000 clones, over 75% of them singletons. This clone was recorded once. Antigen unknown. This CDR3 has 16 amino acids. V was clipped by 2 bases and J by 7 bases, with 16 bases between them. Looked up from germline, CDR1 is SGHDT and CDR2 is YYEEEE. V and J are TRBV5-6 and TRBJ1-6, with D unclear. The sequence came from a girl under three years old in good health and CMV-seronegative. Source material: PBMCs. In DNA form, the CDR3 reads TGTGCCAGCAGCTTTCGGTCGGCTGGGCTAAATTCACCCCTCCACTTT. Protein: CASSFRSAGLNSPLHF.